The clone carrying this TCR beta chain was counted once. This entry comes from a study of blood T cell repertoires in COVID-19. About the research overall: Some COVID-19 samples were acute and others convalescent; all came from the United States, Italy and Spain.

Authors' data handling: Estimated nucleated cell counts came from reference gene primer amplification. Profiled with immunoSEQ multiplex PCR; TCRdb holds only in-frame clones, not every one. That table furnishes V, J and clone size, whereas the DNA furnished D and trimming. The sample includes 150,000 to 200,000 clones, roughly 88% of them seen just once. This CDR3 comprises 16 residues. Trimming left V 0 bases short and J 5 bases short, with 13 bases between. Germline CDR1 and CDR2: KGHSH and LQKENI. The clonotype originates from a man aged 60 to 75 who had recovered from COVID-19. The rearrangement joins TRBV18 to TRBJ1-4, with unresolved D. The sequenced sample was peripheral blood. The CDR3: CASSPPLTHRNEKLFF. The CDR3 DNA reads as TGTGCCAGCTCACCACCATTAACACACCGAAATGAAAAACTGTTTTTT. The complete variable domain, with remaining parts taken from reference TRBV18 and TRBJ1-4, reads NAGVMQNPRHLVRRRGQEARLRCSPMKGHSHVYWYRQLPEEGLKFMVYLQKENIIDESGMPKERFSAEFPKEGPSILRIQQVVRGDSAAYFCASSPPLTHRNEKLFFGSGTQLSVL.